Following are 32 T cell receptor beta chains from one sample sequenced in a study of blood T cell repertoires in COVID-19 (dated by TCRdb to the early 2020s). Library prep was done by the immunoSEQ multiplex PCR assay. The immuneACCESS repertoire file appears here via TCRdb, limited to in-frame rearrangements. These files lack a portion of the clones; in checked studies, under half of the deficit traces to unresolved V genes, and the cause of the others is not known. The sample records approximately 250,000 clones, 88% of which are singletons. Over 2% of the sample goes to the ten largest clones. The sample comprised PBMCs or T cells enriched from blood (not recorded which). These receptors were obtained from a woman aged 40-49 years with acute COVID-19.

The rearrangement joins TRBV27 to TRBJ2-3, with D unresolved. CDR1 MNHEY and CDR2 SMNVEV come from the germline V gene (reference sequence). The V end lost 4 bases, the J end lost 0 bases, and 8 bases lay between the germline ends. This CDR3 region has 14 residues. CDR3 residues: CASSYVRSTDTQYF. For the CDR3, the DNA is TGTGCCAGCAGTTACGTCCGGAGCACAGATACGCAGTATTTT.

This clone was seen once. V usage is TRBV7-2 and J usage is TRBJ2-7; 8 positions agree with TRBD1. The CDR3 runs 15 residues. Germline V gives CDR1 SGHTA, CDR2 FQGNSA. After removal of 4 bases from V and 1 base from J, the junction contained 6 bases not matched to a gene. As DNA, the CDR3 is TGTGCCAGCAGCTCCGGACAGGGATTTTCCTACGAGCAGTACTTC. This codes for CASSSGQGFSYEQYF.

The chain joins TRBV20-1 to TRBJ2-7; D is perhaps TRBD1 (5 bases). From germline, CDR1 is DFQATT and CDR2 SNEGSKA (reference sequence). The CDR3 runs to 11 residues. The V end lost 6 bases, the J end lost 5 bases, and 11 bases lay between the germline ends. For the CDR3, the DNA is TGCAGTGCCAGGGATGCAGACGAGCAGTACTTC. Translating it yields CSARDADEQYF.

The chain combines TRBV19 with TRBJ1-6; 7 bases line up with TRBD1. Germline loops: CDR1 LNHDA, CDR2 SQIVND (reference sequence). This CDR3 has 13 residues. The ends lost 5 bases at V and 9 bases at J; junction bases unmatched: 4. The CDR3, as DNA: TGTGCCAGTAGTCTAAGGGACAGTTCACCCCTCCACTTT. Translating it yields CASSLRDSSPLHF.

This chain links TRBV6-5 with TRBJ1-1; D is unresolved. Germline V CDR1 and CDR2: MNHEY, SVGAGI. The CDR3 is made up of 15 amino acids. V gave up 5 bases and J gave up 4 bases, with 17 bases separating them. CDR3 nucleotides: TGTGCCAGCAGTCCCCCCGGAGGGAAAGGCACTGAAGCTTTCTTT. This sequence encodes CASSPPGGKGTEAFF.

V usage is TRBV24-1 and J usage is TRBJ2-1; 12 nucleotides align to TRBD2. The CDR3 length is 17 residues. Per the germline V gene, CDR1 is KGHDR and CDR2 is SFDVKD. Losses at the gene ends were 5 bases for V and 8 bases for J; bases not matched to a gene: 12. CDR3 region: CATSAPSSGRGGDEQFF. The CDR3 nucleotides read TGTGCCACCAGTGCCCCTTCTAGCGGGAGGGGGGGCGATGAGCAGTTCTTC.

The genes are TRBV11-3 and TRBJ1-2; D unclear. The germline V and J ends were trimmed by 5 bases and 4 bases, with 11 bases remaining between them. This CDR3 spans 13 amino acids. Looked up from germline, CDR1 is SGHNT and CDR2 is YENEEA. The DNA of the CDR3 is TGTGCCAGCAGCCCCGACGGCGGCTATGGCTACACCTTC. Amino acids: CASSPDGGYGYTF. Based on the CDR3 plus reference TRBV11-3 and TRBJ1-2, the full variable domain is EAGVVQSPRYKIIEKKQPVAFWCNPISGHNTLYWYLQNLGQGPELLIRYENEEAVDDSQLPKDRFSAERLKGVDSTLKIQPAELGDSAVYLCASSPDGGYGYTFGSGTRLTVV.

The V and J genes are TRBV7-8 and TRBJ1-6, with D maybe TRBD1 (5 bases). V lost 5 bases and J lost 10, with 9 bases in between. From germline, CDR1 is SGHVS and CDR2 FQNEAQ. This CDR3 is 12 amino acids long. This CDR3 reads CASSRGGSPLHF. DNA of the CDR3: TGTGCCAGCAGCCGGGGGGGGTCACCCCTCCACTTT.

CDR3 coding DNA: TGTGCCAGCAGCCACAGGGACAGGGGGTACGAGCAGTACTTC. Translated, it gives CASSHRDRGYEQYF. The genes are TRBV11-2 and TRBJ2-7; 11 nucleotides agree with TRBD1. The CDR3 covers 14 residues. Germline values: CDR1 SGHAT, CDR2 FQNNGV. Trimming cost V 5 bases and J 4 bases; bases outside gene matches: 4.

The chain is built from TRBV7-2 and TRBJ1-3; unclear D gene. This CDR3 has 17 amino acids. Per the germline V gene, CDR1 is SGHTA and CDR2 is FQGNSA. V gave up 1 base and J gave up 0 bases, with 13 bases separating them. In nucleotides, the CDR3 is TGTGCCAGCAGCTTAGAGAGGCAGATACACTCTGGAAACACCATATATTTT. Residues: CASSLERQIHSGNTIYF.

The chain combines TRBV5-1 with TRBJ2-2, with D possibly being TRBD2 (6 bases). Trimming left V 0 bases short and J 5 bases short, with 8 bases between. Germline loops: CDR1 SGHRS, CDR2 YFSETQ. This CDR3 region has 14 residues. CDR3 coding DNA: TGCGCCAGCAGCTTGGTGGGGGGAACCGGGGAGCTGTTTTTT. Protein: CASSLVGGTGELFF.

This clone came up a few times. The chain uses TRBV19 and TRBJ2-1, with 8 bases matching TRBD2. Germline CDR1 is LNHDA and CDR2 is SQIVND (reference sequence). This CDR3 comprises 15 residues. J was trimmed by 12 bases and V by 6 bases; bases with no gene match: 16. The CDR3 DNA reads TGTGCCAGTAGCGGATCCGGGACTAGTCAAGTTGGGCAGTTCTTC. Translation gives CASSGSGTSQVGQFF.

The chain is built from TRBV10-3 and TRBJ1-1; the match to TRBD1 covers 9 bases. The CDR3 has 13 residues. V lost 4 bases, J lost 8 bases, and 5 bases stayed unmatched. Germline CDR1 ENHRY, CDR2 SYGVKD. CDR3 bases: TGTGCCATCAGTGCGGGACAGGGACGGGAAGCTTTCTTT. Its protein is CAISAGQGREAFF.

The chain recombines TRBV27 with TRBJ1-1; a weak D match, TRBD1 (6 bases). Trimming stripped 8 bases from V and 1 base from J, with 8 bases between. The CDR3 totals 12 residues. Germline V gives CDR1 MNHEY, CDR2 SMNVEV (reference sequence). This CDR3 reads CASGDKNTEAFF. CDR3 DNA: TGTGCCAGCGGGGACAAGAACACTGAAGCTTTCTTT.

The chain is built from TRBV2 and TRBJ1-2; 11 bases agree with TRBD1. The junction had 4 bases not matched to a gene; V was cut back by 3 bases and J by 4 bases. CDR1 and CDR2 from the germline V gene are SNHLY and FYNNEI. The CDR3 has 15 residues. CDR3 sequence: CASSEGTGGGYGYTF. The CDR3 bases are TGTGCCAGCAGTGAGGGGACAGGGGGTGGCTATGGCTACACCTTC.

The chain employs TRBV6-2 or TRBV6-3 and TRBJ2-1; 12 positions agree with TRBD2. V was clipped by 0 bases and J by 8 bases; unmatched bases: 5. This CDR3 is 16 amino acids long. Germline values: CDR1 MNHEY, CDR2 SVGEGT. The CDR3 sequence: CASSYSTSGGWDEQFF. CDR3 coding DNA: TGTGCCAGCAGTTACTCTACTAGCGGGGGGTGGGATGAGCAGTTCTTC.

V gene TRBV7-6 combines with J gene TRBJ2-2; possibly TRBD1 for D (5 bases). This CDR3 has 17 amino acids. Trimming stripped 1 base from V and 1 base from J, with 13 bases between. From germline, CDR1 is SGHVS and CDR2 FNYEAQ. CDR3 residues: CASSLGMTVGNTGELFF. The CDR3 bases are TGTGCCAGCAGCTTAGGGATGACAGTGGGGAACACCGGGGAGCTGTTTTTT.

This clone has only one observation. The chain combines TRBV7-2 with TRBJ1-6; D is ambiguous. The CDR3 spans 17 residues. Germline loops: CDR1 SGHTA, CDR2 FQGNSA. V was cut by 6 bases and J by 0 bases, with 15 bases left in between. The CDR3 reads CASSPPMGSSYNSPLHF. The CDR3 DNA follows: TGTGCCAGCAGTCCCCCGATGGGGAGCTCCTATAATTCACCCCTCCACTTT.

This chain links TRBV14 with TRBJ1-6, with TRBD1 matching over 8 bases. Per the germline V gene, CDR1 is SGHDN and CDR2 is FVKESK. The CDR3 extends over 17 amino acids. V dropped 0 bases and J dropped 13; count of bases not matched to a gene: 14. CDR3 sequence reads: CASSQESLRTGSGPLHF. The DNA for the CDR3 is TGTGCCAGCAGCCAAGAGTCCCTTCGGACAGGGAGCGGTCCCCTCCACTTT.

The J gene is TRBJ2-3, the V gene TRBV19, with 8 bases identical to TRBD2. There are 13 residues in the CDR3. Germline lookup yields CDR1 LNHDA and CDR2 SQIVND (reference sequence). V lost 7 bases and J lost 6; bases outside the gene matches: 6. The CDR3 DNA reads TGTGCCAGTACCTCAGCGGGGGCCGATACGCAGTATTTT. Its translation is CASTSAGADTQYF.

This chain joins TRBV12-5 and TRBJ2-7; 7 bases are shared with TRBD2. This CDR3 is built from 15 residues. Trimming cost V 6 bases and J 2 bases; bases outside gene matches: 10. Germline V gene sequence: CDR1 LGHNT, CDR2 FRNRAP. The CDR3 nucleotides are TGTGCTAGTGGGCGATCGACTAGCCTTGCCTACGAGCAGTACTTC. Amino acids: CASGRSTSLAYEQYF. The full variable domain, with the rest looked up from reference TRBV12-5 and TRBJ2-7, is DARVTQTPRHKVTEMGQEVTMRCQPILGHNTVFWYRQTMMQGLELLAYFRNRAPLDDSGMPKDRFSAEMPDATLATLKIQPSEPRDSAVYFCASGRSTSLAYEQYFGPGTRLTVT.

The rearrangement joins TRBV7-2 to TRBJ1-3; the D gene is possibly TRBD1 (5 bases). The CDR3 extends over 14 amino acids. Germline V gene lookup returns CDR1 SGHTA and CDR2 FQGNSA. V was clipped by 1 base and J by 9 bases, with 13 bases between them. CDR3 loop: CASSLGPPGGTIYF. As DNA, the CDR3 is TGTGCCAGCAGCTTAGGCCCTCCCGGGGGCACCATATATTTT.

The rearrangement links TRBV18 to TRBJ2-2, with 11 bases identical to TRBD1. This CDR3 region has 16 residues. The V gene's germline CDR1 is KGHSH and CDR2 LQKENI. The V and J ends lost 3 bases and 4 bases, in that order; junction bases with no gene match: 4. The CDR3 is CASSPSGTGGTGELFF. Written as DNA, the CDR3 is TGTGCCAGCTCACCGTCCGGGACAGGGGGCACCGGGGAGCTGTTTTTT. The variable domain in full, with the rest retrieved from reference TRBV18 and TRBJ2-2, is NAGVMQNPRHLVRRRGQEARLRCSPMKGHSHVYWYRQLPEEGLKFMVYLQKENIIDESGMPKERFSAEFPKEGPSILRIQQVVRGDSAAYFCASSPSGTGGTGELFFGEGSRLTVL.

The chain carries TRBV7-2 and TRBJ2-1; 9 bases are a match to TRBD2. This CDR3 is built from 15 residues. V lost 1 base and J lost 9; bases outside the gene matches: 7. CDR1 and CDR2 from the germline V gene are SGHTA and FQGNSA. The CDR3 loop reads CASSLVAGVAFEQFF. CDR3 in DNA: TGTGCCAGCAGCTTAGTAGCGGGAGTCGCCTTTGAGCAGTTCTTC.

V usage is TRBV5-4 and J usage is TRBJ1-1, with TRBD1 as a possible D gene (5 bases). Trimming pared 0 bases from V and 1 base from J, leaving 13 bases between. This CDR3 comprises 16 residues. Germline values: CDR1 SGHNT, CDR2 YYREEE (reference sequence). The CDR3 DNA follows: TGTGCCAGCAGCTTGGAGGGCCCAGGGTGGAACACTGAAGCTTTCTTT. Translating it yields CASSLEGPGWNTEAFF.

V gene TRBV4-3 combines with J gene TRBJ1-1; D not certain. CDR3 size: 15 residues. Trimming removed 2 bases from V and 1 base from J, with 11 bases in between. CDR1 is LGHNA and CDR2 is YSLEER in the germline V gene. CDR3 sequence reads: CASSQYSVTNTEAFF. CDR3 coding DNA: TGCGCCAGCAGCCAATATTCGGTAACGAACACTGAAGCTTTCTTT.

The chain carries TRBV6-5 and TRBJ1-5; D unclear. This CDR3 contains 12 residues. Between the trimmed V and J ends, which lost 10 bases and 4 bases, there was a span of 11 bases. Germline V lookup: CDR1 MNHEY, CDR2 SVGAGI. The CDR3 nucleotides are TGTGCCACATCTTCAGGTAATCAGCCCCAGCATTTT. This sequence encodes CATSSGNQPQHF.

The V gene is TRBV5-6, the J gene TRBJ2-2, with D perhaps TRBD1 (5 bases). Germline loops: CDR1 SGHDT, CDR2 YYEEEE. V lost 2 bases and J lost 0, with 8 bases in between. The length of the CDR3 is 15 residues. CDR3 residues: CASSFQGSNTGELFF. The CDR3 DNA is TGTGCCAGCAGCTTTCAGGGCTCGAACACCGGGGAGCTGTTTTTT.

This rearrangement joins TRBV10-3 to TRBJ2-3, with D tentatively TRBD2 (5 bases). V lost 4 bases and J lost 4, with 18 bases in between. The length of the CDR3 is 16 residues. Per germline, CDR1 ENHRY and CDR2 SYGVKD. The CDR3 protein is CAISGHEMTNPDTQYF. CDR3 coding DNA: TGTGCCATCAGTGGACATGAGATGACTAACCCAGATACGCAGTATTTT.

This clone has only a few counts. The rearrangement uses TRBV7-2 and TRBJ1-3; D gene unclear. The CDR3 runs to 15 residues. V lost 1 base to trimming and J lost 0 bases, with 7 bases between them. Germline V gene lookup returns CDR1 SGHTA and CDR2 FQGNSA. The CDR3 DNA reads TGTGCCAGCAGCTTAGTGGAGAGCTCTGGAAACACCATATATTTT. The encoded protein is CASSLVESSGNTIYF.

V gene TRBV2 combines with J gene TRBJ1-6, with TRBD1 as a possible D gene (5 bases). The length of the CDR3 is 12 residues. Germline CDR1 is SNHLY and CDR2 is FYNNEI. The V and J ends lost 6 bases and 9 bases respectively, with 9 bases between them. Here the CDR3 DNA reads TGTGCCAGCAGCGCCGGGGGTTCACCCCTCCACTTT. It translates to CASSAGGSPLHF.

This clone has more than one count but fewer than ten. This chain uses TRBV11-2 with TRBJ2-4; D may be TRBD2 (7 bases). Trimming took 3 bases from V and 7 from J, leaving 16 bases between them. The germline gives CDR1 SGHAT, CDR2 FQNNGV. CDR3 length: 15 residues. CDR3 nucleotides: TGTGCCAGCAGCTTTCAAGGAGGGGGAGGGAACATTCAGTACTTC. Translation gives CASSFQGGGGNIQYF. Complete variable domain (other parts from reference TRBV11-2 and TRBJ2-4): EAGVAQSPRYKIIEKRQSVAFWCNPISGHATLYWYQQILGQGPKLLIQFQNNGVVDDSQLPKDRFSAERLKGVDSTLKIQPAKLEDSAVYLCASSFQGGGGNIQYFGAGTRLSVL.